Included here is one TCR beta chain sequence, with context. The data are from a study of blood T cell repertoires in COVID-19. Study-wide context: T cells, B-cell-depleted T cells, or PBMCs provided the cDNA or gDNA that served as material.

Some clones are missing from TCRdb's copy, which holds only in-frame ones; the method was immunoSEQ multiplex PCR. The table has some 250,000 clones, under 90% seen once. Per the germline V gene, CDR1 is KGHSH and CDR2 is LQKENI. Trimming took off 3 bases at V and 7 bases at J, with 18 bases between the two ends. This CDR3 contains 16 residues. Participant-given clinical history determined each cohort assignment. The receptor's source is a man between 18 and 29 years old who had recovered from COVID-19. The specimen was PBMCs or T cells enriched from blood (not recorded which). The chain uses TRBV18 and TRBJ1-4, with D possibly TRBD1 on 5 matching bases. CDR3 in DNA: TGTGCCAGCTCACCTTCAAACGGGGGGGTTGGTGAAAAACTGTTTTTT. As protein: CASSPSNGGVGEKLFF.